Each of the 2 T cell receptor beta chains below was sequenced from the same sample in a study of early T cells in non-severe SARS-CoV-2 infection (TCRdb year 2021). The library was produced with 5' RACE. For sequencing, a NextSeq 500 was employed. TCRdb redid the processing of the public reads, applying fastp at Q25 and MiXCR, and retained in-frame beta chains. Each CDR3 protein appears once, grouped with its most common genes and DNA. For this sample there are tens of thousands of distinct CDR3 sequences; around 5% appear just once. The ten largest clones add up to less than 35% of the sample. Sequenced: whole blood. The receptors originated from an adult who was a healthcare worker with PCR-confirmed SARS-CoV-2 infection or an uninfected control (not recorded which).

In its sample, this clonotype was seen many times. CDR3 DNA sequence: TGTGCCAGCAGCCCCCTGGCCCACGAGCAGTACTTC. It yields the protein CASSPLAHEQYF. The rearrangement joins TRBV7-9 to TRBJ2-7; D gene unclear. The V end was cut by 5 bases, the J end by 5 bases, with 10 bases between. The CDR3 extends over 12 amino acids. The germline CDR1 and CDR2 sequences are SEHNR and FQNEAQ (reference sequence).

The V gene is TRBV5-1, the J gene TRBJ1-6; the match to TRBD1 covers 9 bases. The CDR3 extends over 16 amino acids. Germline loops: CDR1 SGHRS, CDR2 YFSETQ. V was pared by 1 base and J by 7 bases, with 6 bases of the junction left unmatched. The CDR3 DNA reads as TGCGCCAGCAGCTTGAAGGGACAGGGAGGAAATTCACCCCTCCACTTT. Its translation: CASSLKGQGGNSPLHF.